This T cell receptor beta chain originates from a study of CD8 T cells in ankylosing spondylitis. Whole-study results and caveats: Within ankylosing spondylitis blood, a TCR beta motif made up of several highly homologous variants appeared to be characteristic. Reportedly, significant enrichment of disease-linked clones occurred in matched ankylosing spondylitis synovial fluid. Past studies reported some motif variants in reactive arthritis synovial fluid and blood.

Quantitative 5'-RACE was performed with molecular barcodes, and it yielded the TCR beta libraries. TCRdb reprocessed the 5' RACE reads via MiXCR and lists one record per CDR3 protein. The table records 700,000 to 850,000 distinct CDR3 sequences, roughly 12% of them present only once. This clonotype has more than one count but fewer than ten. Its antigen is not known. The CDR3 is 15 residues long. Germline V gene data show CDR1 as DFQATT and CDR2 as SNEGSKA (reference sequence). V trimming: 0 bases; J trimming: 7 bases; junction bases outside the gene matches: 4. The V gene is TRBV20-1, the J gene TRBJ1-6; 9 bases are a match to TRBD1. Sequencing used blood, either unsorted or a sorted T cell fraction (not recorded which). The sequence was obtained from a male donor with ankylosing spondylitis. The CDR3 region has the DNA TGCAGTGCTAGAGATAGGACAGGGGAGAATTCACCCCTCCACTTT. This gives the protein CSARDRTGENSPLHF.